The TCR beta chain described here comes from a study of CD8 T cells in ankylosing spondylitis. Findings and caveats of the study: Characteristic, it appeared, of ankylosing spondylitis blood was a TCR beta motif of roughly eight highly homologous variants.

V lost 6 bases and J 5 bases, leaving 25 bases between the germline ends. The CDR3 is 16 amino acids. The V gene's germline CDR1 is DFQATT and CDR2 SNEGSKA (reference sequence). To note about this clonotype: Antigen: not known.

TCRdb analysed the 5' RACE reads with MiXCR anew, one entry per CDR3 protein. The table lists about 700,000 distinct CDR3 sequences, under 20% of them singletons. What was sequenced was blood, either unsorted or a sorted T cell fraction (not recorded which). This chain uses TRBV20-1 with TRBJ2-5; tentative D call: TRBD2 (5 bases). The clonotype was recovered from a male donor with ankylosing spondylitis. In nucleotides, the CDR3 is TGCAGTGCAAAAGGCTCGTCTAGCAGTTTTAGGGAGACCCAGTACTTC. This translates into CSAKGSSSSFRETQYF.